These T cell receptor beta chains were read from a single sample in a study of T-cell reconstitution after alpha-beta-depleted transplantation in children. TCRdb called the PCR reads again in MiXCR, with one record for every CDR3 protein. The profile covers around 250,000 distinct CDR3 sequences, with over 8% appearing a single time and around a tenth taken by the ten largest. The sample consisted of PBMCs from the stem cell graft donor, taken from the stem cell graft. The receptors shown here come from a human donor who donated a stem cell graft to a child with SCID. Each CDR3 is given with its conserved first and last residue. Each record gives: clone size, V gene, D gene, J gene, CDR3 DNA, CDR3 protein. A D gene is named only where the DNA matches it firmly. The size entry is marked missing in some rows and otherwise reads once, few, many or a size class.

clone_size: -
v_call: TRBV13
d_call: -
j_call: TRBJ2-7
cdr3_nt: TGTGCCAGCAGTCCCCAACGGGCCTACGAGCAGTACTTC
cdr3_aa: CASSPQRAYEQYF

clone_size: -
v_call: TRBV13
d_call: TRBD1
j_call: TRBJ2-7
cdr3_nt: TGTGCCAGCAGCGACGTACGGGACAGGGGTTCCTACGAGCAGTACTTC
cdr3_aa: CASSDVRDRGSYEQYF

clone_size: many
v_call: TRBV5-4
d_call: TRBD1
j_call: TRBJ2-1
cdr3_nt: TGTGCCAGCAGCCGGGACAGTGGGGCCCTAATCAATGAGCAGTTCTTC
cdr3_aa: CASSRDSGALINEQFF

clone_size: many
v_call: TRBV12-3/TRBV12-4
d_call: TRBD1
j_call: TRBJ2-7
cdr3_nt: TGTGCCAGCAGTCTAGACAGGGTTTACGAGCAGTACTTC
cdr3_aa: CASSLDRVYEQYF

clone_size: many
v_call: TRBV5-1
d_call: TRBD2
j_call: TRBJ2-3
cdr3_nt: TGCGCCAGCAGCTTCGGGGGGGGAAGCACAGATACGCAGTATTTT
cdr3_aa: CASSFGGGSTDTQYF

clone_size: few
v_call: TRBV11-2
d_call: -
j_call: TRBJ1-1
cdr3_nt: TGTGCCAGCAGCCCGACCCTACCAACGTGGAGAACTGAAGCTTTCTTT
cdr3_aa: CASSPTLPTWRTEAFF

clone_size: once
v_call: TRBV9
d_call: -
j_call: TRBJ2-5
cdr3_nt: TGTGCCAGCAGCGTAGGGACGGCCCAAGAGACCCAGTACTTC
cdr3_aa: CASSVGTAQETQYF

clone_size: once
v_call: TRBV20-1
d_call: -
j_call: TRBJ2-3
cdr3_nt: TGCAGTGCTAGAGGGTGGGGAGGACGGATTAGCACAGATACGCAGTATTTT
cdr3_aa: CSARGWGGRISTDTQYF

clone_size: few
v_call: TRBV29-1
d_call: -
j_call: TRBJ2-3
cdr3_nt: TGCAGCGTCCTTTTTTGGGATACGCAGTATTTT
cdr3_aa: CSVLFWDTQYF

clone_size: -
v_call: TRBV5-1
d_call: TRBD1
j_call: TRBJ2-1
cdr3_nt: TGCGCCAGCATCTTCGCTACAGGGGGCTACAATGAGCAGTTCTTC
cdr3_aa: CASIFATGGYNEQFF

clone_size: -
v_call: TRBV6-1
d_call: -
j_call: TRBJ1-2
cdr3_nt: TGTGCCAGCAGCTCACAGGGATCTTTAGTGGGTGGCTACACCTTC
cdr3_aa: CASSSQGSLVGGYTF

clone_size: -
v_call: TRBV20-1
d_call: TRBD2
j_call: TRBJ2-4
cdr3_nt: TGCAGTGCTAGAGGGCTAGCGGGGGATATTCAGTACTTC
cdr3_aa: CSARGLAGDIQYF

clone_size: -
v_call: TRBV9
d_call: TRBD1
j_call: TRBJ1-5
cdr3_nt: TGTGCCAGCAGCGAGGCAGGGGGGGCGCATCAGCCCCAGCATTTT
cdr3_aa: CASSEAGGAHQPQHF

clone_size: few
v_call: TRBV20-1
d_call: TRBD1
j_call: TRBJ1-2
cdr3_nt: TGCAGTGCTAGGGACCGGGACAGGGTCTATGGCTACACCTTC
cdr3_aa: CSARDRDRVYGYTF

clone_size: -
v_call: TRBV12-3/TRBV12-4
d_call: -
j_call: TRBJ2-3
cdr3_nt: TGTGCCAGCAGTTTCCTCCCAGGCGGGGAGGCGCAGTATTTT
cdr3_aa: CASSFLPGGEAQYF

clone_size: many
v_call: TRBV29-1
d_call: -
j_call: TRBJ1-1
cdr3_nt: TGCAGCGTTGTGTTGTCAGGACCCACTGAAGCTTTCTTT
cdr3_aa: CSVVLSGPTEAFF

clone_size: many
v_call: TRBV15
d_call: -
j_call: TRBJ2-7
cdr3_nt: TGTGCCACCCGACGGGAACAGGGATCCTACGAGCAGTACTTC
cdr3_aa: CATRREQGSYEQYF

clone_size: -
v_call: TRBV20-1
d_call: -
j_call: TRBJ2-3
cdr3_nt: TGCAGTGCTGGGTGGGAGGGGGCAGGGGATACGCAGTATTTT
cdr3_aa: CSAGWEGAGDTQYF

clone_size: few
v_call: TRBV18
d_call: -
j_call: TRBJ2-1
cdr3_nt: TGTGCCAGCTCAACCACGACGGGGTATGAGCAGTTCTTC
cdr3_aa: CASSTTTGYEQFF

clone_size: few
v_call: TRBV12-3/TRBV12-4
d_call: -
j_call: TRBJ1-2
cdr3_nt: TGTGCCAGCAGTCTGACAGGTGCGGCATACTATGGCTACACCTTC
cdr3_aa: CASSLTGAAYYGYTF

clone_size: many
v_call: TRBV10-1
d_call: TRBD2
j_call: TRBJ2-3
cdr3_nt: TGCGCCAGCAGTGAGTCGCCAGCGGGGGGGCCGGTAGATACGCAGTATTTT
cdr3_aa: CASSESPAGGPVDTQYF